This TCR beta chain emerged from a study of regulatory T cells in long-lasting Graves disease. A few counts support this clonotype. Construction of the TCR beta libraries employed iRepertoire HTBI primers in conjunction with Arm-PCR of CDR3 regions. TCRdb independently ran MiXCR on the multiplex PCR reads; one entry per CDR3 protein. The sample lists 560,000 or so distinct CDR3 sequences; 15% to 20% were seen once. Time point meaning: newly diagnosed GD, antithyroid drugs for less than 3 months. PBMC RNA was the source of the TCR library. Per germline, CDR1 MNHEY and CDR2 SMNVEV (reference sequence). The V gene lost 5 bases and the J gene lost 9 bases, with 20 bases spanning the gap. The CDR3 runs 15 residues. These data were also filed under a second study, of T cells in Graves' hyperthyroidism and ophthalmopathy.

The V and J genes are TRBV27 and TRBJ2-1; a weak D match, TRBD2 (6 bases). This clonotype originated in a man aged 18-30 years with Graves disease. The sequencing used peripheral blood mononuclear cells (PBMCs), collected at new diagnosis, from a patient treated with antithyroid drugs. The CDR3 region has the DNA TGTGCCAGCAGTACGGACTATAGTTCTTTCAGTGAGCAGTTCTTC. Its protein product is CASSTDYSSFSEQFF.